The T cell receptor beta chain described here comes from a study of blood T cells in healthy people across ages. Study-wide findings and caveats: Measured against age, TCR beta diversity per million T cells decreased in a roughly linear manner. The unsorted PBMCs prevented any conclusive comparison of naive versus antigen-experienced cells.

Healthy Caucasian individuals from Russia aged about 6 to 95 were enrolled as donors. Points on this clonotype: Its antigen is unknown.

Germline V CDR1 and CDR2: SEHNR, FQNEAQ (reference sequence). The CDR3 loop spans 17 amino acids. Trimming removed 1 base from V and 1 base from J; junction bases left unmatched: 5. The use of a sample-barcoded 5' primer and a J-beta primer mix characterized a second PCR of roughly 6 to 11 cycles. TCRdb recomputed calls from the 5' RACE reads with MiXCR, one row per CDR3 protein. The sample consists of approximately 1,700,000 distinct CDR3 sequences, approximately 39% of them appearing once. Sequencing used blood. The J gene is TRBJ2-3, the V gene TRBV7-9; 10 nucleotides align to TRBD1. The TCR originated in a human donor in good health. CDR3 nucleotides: TGTGCCAGCAGCTTAGGTGGCGGGACAGGGGGCACAGATACGCAGTATTTT. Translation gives CASSLGGGTGGTDTQYF.